These T cell receptor beta chains were read from a single sample in a study of cytomegalovirus exposure and HLA in healthy donors. Sequencing used immunoSEQ multiplex PCR; TCRdb keeps in-frame clones, though not all of them. The sample records about 110,000 clones, about 74% being singletons. The sample was PBMCs. The receptors were gathered from a female donor in good health and CMV-seropositive. The CDR3 runs from the conserved cysteine through the conserved F or W. The D gene is left open where the match is weak. Some rows mark clone size as missing; the rest say once, few, many or name a class of expanded clone.

D gene,V gene,clone size,J gene,CDR3 DNA,CDR3 protein
TRBD1,TRBV5-1,NA,TRBJ1-5,TGCGCCAGCAGTCCGGGACAGGGTGGGCAGCCCCAGCATTTT,CASSPGQGGQPQHF
NA,TRBV9,NA,TRBJ1-2,TGTGCCAGCAGCGGACCGGGGGGATACGGCTACACCTTC,CASSGPGGYGYTF
TRBD1,TRBV27,NA,TRBJ1-6,TGTGCCAGCAGTTTACACAGGGGGGGTTCACCCCTCCACTTT,CASSLHRGGSPLHF
TRBD1,TRBV6-6,NA,TRBJ1-5,TGTGCCAGTACCTGGACAGGTCAGAATCAGCCCCAGCATTTT,CASTWTGQNQPQHF
TRBD1,TRBV19,NA,TRBJ1-2,TGTGCCTCCGAGGGGGTGCCGGGACAGGGGGCGCGTGGCTACACCTTC,CASEGVPGQGARGYTF
TRBD1,TRBV6-5,NA,TRBJ1-2,TGTGCCAGCAGTAGGACCGACAGGGGATATGGCTACACCTTC,CASSRTDRGYGYTF
TRBD1,TRBV5-1,NA,TRBJ2-3,TGCGCCAGCAGCAGGACAGGGGGCAGGGCTACGCAGTATTTT,CASSRTGGRATQYF
TRBD1,TRBV28,NA,TRBJ1-2,TGTGCCAGCAGCCTACCCCCGGGACAGGCCTTCTACACCTTC,CASSLPPGQAFYTF
NA,TRBV5-8,NA,TRBJ2-7,TGTGCCAGCAGTTCCGGGACTCCCCTCCGTGGGCAGTACTTC,CASSSGTPLRGQYF
NA,TRBV6-6,NA,TRBJ1-1,TGTGCCAGCAGTTACCGAATTACAGGGAACACTGAAGCTTTCTTT,CASSYRITGNTEAFF
TRBD1,TRBV18,NA,TRBJ2-5,TGTGCCAGCTCACTCACCGGGACAGGGGCAGAGACCCAGTACTTC,CASSLTGTGAETQYF
NA,TRBV10-3,NA,TRBJ2-5,TGTGCCATCAGTGAGTCCGGCGGAGCCTACCAGTACTTC,CAISESGGAYQYF
NA,TRBV9,NA,TRBJ1-2,TGTGCCAGCGTCCCTGAGGGCTACACCTTC,CASVPEGYTF
TRBD1,TRBV6-5,NA,TRBJ1-1,TGTGCCAGCAGGCAAACAGGGGTTAACACTGAAGCTTTCTTT,CASRQTGVNTEAFF
NA,TRBV25-1,few,TRBJ2-7,TGTGCCAGCAGTATCACAGGGTTCAGCTACGAGCAGTACTTC,CASSITGFSYEQYF
TRBD2,TRBV28,NA,TRBJ2-7,TGTGCCAGCAGTCACGGACTAGCGGAGTACGAGCAGTACTTC,CASSHGLAEYEQYF
NA,TRBV4-3,NA,TRBJ2-1,TGCGCCAGCAGGGGCGACAGGTACAATGAGCAGTTCTTC,CASRGDRYNEQFF
NA,TRBV28,NA,TRBJ2-1,TGTGCCAGCAGTTCCCTATCCCCGGTTAATGAGCAGTTCTTC,CASSSLSPVNEQFF
TRBD2,TRBV19,NA,TRBJ2-1,TGTGCCAGTCAGAGTGGCGGGAGTATCTGGAATGAGCAGTTCTTC,CASQSGGSIWNEQFF
NA,TRBV10-3,NA,TRBJ2-7,TGTGCCACGAGACAGGAAACCTACGAGCAGTACTTC,CATRQETYEQYF
NA,TRBV25-1,NA,TRBJ2-3,TGTGCCAGCAGTGACCCCACCGGGTCGGCAGATACGCAGTATTTT,CASSDPTGSADTQYF
NA,TRBV9,NA,TRBJ2-3,TGTGCCAGCAGCCCAACCTCTACAGGACGCACAGATACGCAGTATTTT,CASSPTSTGRTDTQYF
NA,TRBV28,NA,TRBJ2-5,TGTGCCAGCTCCCTCCGTCGACCCCCCAGGGAGACCCAGTACTTC,CASSLRRPPRETQYF
TRBD1,TRBV19,once,TRBJ1-2,TGTGCCAGTAGTATGGAAGGGAAAAGGGGGCAAGGCTACACCTTC,CASSMEGKRGQGYTF
NA,TRBV7-2,NA,TRBJ1-5,TGTGCCAGCAGCCGAGAACTAAATCAGCCCCAGCATTTT,CASSRELNQPQHF
NA,TRBV5-4,once,TRBJ1-6,TGTGCCAGCAGCGCGGGAGGGTTTAATTCACCCCTCCACTTT,CASSAGGFNSPLHF
TRBD2,TRBV19,NA,TRBJ2-1,TGTGCCAGTACCGGACTAGGCAATGAGCAGTTCTTC,CASTGLGNEQFF
NA,TRBV19,NA,TRBJ1-2,TGTGCCAGTAGTATAGACGGGGAGATCTATGGCTACACCTTC,CASSIDGEIYGYTF
TRBD1,TRBV27,NA,TRBJ2-1,TGTGCCAGCAGTTTCCTGGACAGGGTGAATGAGCAGTTCTTC,CASSFLDRVNEQFF
NA,TRBV30,once,TRBJ1-1,TGTGCCTGGAGTCGACAGGTAAACACTGAAGCTTTCTTT,CAWSRQVNTEAFF
TRBD2,TRBV5-8,NA,TRBJ2-3,TGTGCCAGCAGCTTGTCACTAGCGGGGGGGTACACAGATACGCAGTATTTT,CASSLSLAGGYTDTQYF
TRBD1,TRBV30,NA,TRBJ2-7,TGTGCCTGGAGTGTCGCGGCAGGGGGACCCTACGAGCAGTACTTC,CAWSVAAGGPYEQYF
NA,TRBV11-2,NA,TRBJ2-7,TGTGCCAGCAGCTTAGCGGAGATTTACGAGCAGTACTTC,CASSLAEIYEQYF
TRBD2,TRBV7-8,NA,TRBJ2-5,TGTGCCAGCAGCTCGGGACTAGCCGAGACCCAGTACTTC,CASSSGLAETQYF
TRBD1,TRBV6-1,NA,TRBJ1-1,TGTGCCAGCGCCGACAGGGGGGACGCTGAAGCTTTCTTT,CASADRGDAEAFF
NA,TRBV20-1,NA,TRBJ2-1,TGCAGAGTAGGACAGTACAATGAGCAGTTCTTC,CRVGQYNEQFF
TRBD1,TRBV7-9,NA,TRBJ2-1,TGTGCCAGCAGCCTCGATACAGGGGCTCGTAGCGATGAGCAGTTCTTC,CASSLDTGARSDEQFF
TRBD1,TRBV27,few,TRBJ2-3,TGTGCCAGCAATCTCCGGGACAGGGGAAAGAGAGGCACAGATACGCAGTATTTT,CASNLRDRGKRGTDTQYF
TRBD2,TRBV27,NA,TRBJ2-1,TGTGCCAGCAGTGGTTTGACTAGCGGAGACAATGAGCAGTTCTTC,CASSGLTSGDNEQFF
NA,TRBV13,once,TRBJ2-4,TGTGCCAGCAGCTTAGAATTTGGGAGGCGGGGTTCAGTCAAAAACATTCAGTACTTC,CASSLEFGRRGSVKNIQYF
TRBD2,TRBV30,NA,TRBJ2-5,TGTGCCGGGACTAGCGGGAGGGGAGGGCGGGAGACCCAGTACTTC,CAGTSGRGGRETQYF
NA,TRBV9,once,TRBJ2-7,TGTGCCAGCAGCGATGGGACGGGGGTACATGGGCAGTACTTC,CASSDGTGVHGQYF
TRBD1,TRBV30,NA,TRBJ1-1,TGTGCCTGGAGTCGGACAGGGGGTTGGACTGAAGCTTTCTTT,CAWSRTGGWTEAFF
NA,TRBV30,NA,TRBJ1-2,TGTGCCTGGAGTCGCGTTCCCTCCTCGGATGGCTACACCTTC,CAWSRVPSSDGYTF
TRBD1,TRBV15,NA,TRBJ1-1,TGTGCCACCAGCGTGGGACAGGGCAAGAAAGCTTTCTTT,CATSVGQGKKAFF
NA,TRBV29-1,once,TRBJ2-1,TGCAGCGTTGAAACTTTGGAGCGCTACAATGAGCAGTTCTTC,CSVETLERYNEQFF
NA,TRBV7-6,NA,TRBJ1-3,TGTGCCAGCAGCTTAAGGAGTGTCTCTGGAAACACCATATATTTT,CASSLRSVSGNTIYF
TRBD2,TRBV9,once,TRBJ2-7,TGTGCAGAACCTTGGACTAGCGGGGGACCCTACGAGCAGTACTTC,CAEPWTSGGPYEQYF
NA,TRBV6-6,NA,TRBJ2-2,TGTGCCAGCAGTTCGGACAGTCCCGGGGAGCTGTTTTTT,CASSSDSPGELFF
NA,TRBV10-1,few,TRBJ1-1,TGCGCCAGCAGGGAACAGTTCAACACTGAAGCTTTCTTT,CASREQFNTEAFF
NA,TRBV9,NA,TRBJ1-5,TGTGCCAGCAGCGCAGGCGACGGCAGCAATCAGCCCCAGCATTTT,CASSAGDGSNQPQHF
TRBD1,TRBV11-2,NA,TRBJ1-3,TGTGCCAGCAGCAGAGACAGGGCTAATGGAAACACCATATATTTT,CASSRDRANGNTIYF
TRBD1,TRBV27,NA,TRBJ1-3,TGTGCCAGCAGAGATCAGGGGGCTAGAAACACCATATATTTT,CASRDQGARNTIYF
NA,TRBV25-1,few,TRBJ1-5,TGTGCCAGCAGTGAACCCGACAGGCCTCATCAGCCCCAGCATTTT,CASSEPDRPHQPQHF
NA,TRBV11-2,NA,TRBJ1-6,TGTGCCAGCAGCCCATCCGACAGTAGGGATTCACCCCTCCACTTT,CASSPSDSRDSPLHF
TRBD1,TRBV6-6,NA,TRBJ1-5,TGTGCCAGCAGCTTGGACAGGGGCACCAATCAGCCCCAGCATTTT,CASSLDRGTNQPQHF
NA,TRBV29-1,NA,TRBJ1-2,TGCAGCGTTGAACAGTCTCGGGGTAACTATGGCTACACCTTC,CSVEQSRGNYGYTF
NA,TRBV6-5,NA,TRBJ1-3,TGTGCCAGCAGTTACTCGCGCGGAAACACCATATATTTT,CASSYSRGNTIYF
TRBD1,TRBV30,NA,TRBJ1-2,TGTGCCTGGAACAACAGGGGATTCTATGGCTACACCTTC,CAWNNRGFYGYTF
NA,TRBV29-1,NA,TRBJ2-1,TGCAGCGTTGAACGTAGCGGAGAGATATACAATGAGCAGTTCTTC,CSVERSGEIYNEQFF